This TCR beta chain came from a study of T cell changes during pregnancy in multiple sclerosis. The data were produced by immunoSEQ multiplex PCR, yet TCRdb's version contains in-frame clones alone and is incomplete. The sample records roughly 61,000 clones, 93% being singletons. The CDR3 is 13 residues long. Germline CDR1 and CDR2: SGHTA and FQGNSA. Trimming stripped 2 bases from V and 4 bases from J, with 9 bases between. The TCR was taken from a female donor with multiple sclerosis, enrolled in a pregnancy study. V gene TRBV7-2 combines with J gene TRBJ2-7, with unresolved D. The source was peripheral blood, collected after pregnancy. CDR3 nucleotide sequence: TGTGCCAGCAGCTTACCGGTCGCGTACGAGCAGTACTTC. Residues: CASSLPVAYEQYF.